This T cell receptor beta chain was identified in a study of CD8+CD57+ T cells in acquired aplastic anemia. For the study at large: The DNA of sorted CD4+ and CD8+ cells averaged roughly 3 ug. Findings and caveats of the study: Sharing between patients and controls was observed for 25 to 30 CD8+ CDR3 sequences. Any difference that existed in CD8+ Simpson's diversity between patients and controls was not significant.

In patients chosen for sequencing, flow cytometry had shown CD8+CD57+ cell expansion. No therapy had been given to the patients at the time of blood sampling. This clonotype was recorded a few times. Its antigen is undetermined. Researchers used genomic DNA as the template to profile TCR beta VDJ and CDR3. TCRdb ran MiXCR on the reads and lists one entry per CDR3 protein. The table includes roughly 240,000 distinct CDR3 sequences, around 45% detected once. With 3 bases removed from V and 13 bases from J, the gap between germline ends came to 10 bases. Germline V lookup: CDR1 MGHDK, CDR2 SYGVNS. The CDR3 is made up of 12 amino acids.

The TCR comes from a human donor with aplastic anemia. The sequenced sample was sorted CD4+, CD8+, or CD8+CD57+ T cells (not recorded which) from PBMCs. The chain combines TRBV25-1 with TRBJ1-6; D is perhaps TRBD1 (6 bases). CDR3 sequence: CASSEGQFPLHF. CDR3 sequence (DNA): TGTGCCAGCAGTGAGGGACAATTCCCCCTCCACTTT.